The subject of this entry is one T cell receptor (beta chain). The data belong to a study of somatic mutations in cytotoxic T cells in rheumatoid arthritis. Original methodology: Patient CD8+ clones bigger than 1% seldom lined up with published virus-specific TCRB sequences. Repertoires were generated with immunoSEQ multiplex PCR, while TCRdb's copy carries only in-frame clones and drops some. D and trimming come from the DNA, and the V and J calls and clone size come from that table. In the table there are under 2,500 clones, less than 85% of which are singletons. Germline V lookup: CDR1 MGHDK, CDR2 SYGVNS. The V end lost 0 bases, the J end lost 4 bases, and 10 bases lay between the germline ends. This CDR3 region has 15 residues.

This rearrangement joins TRBV25-1 to TRBJ1-3; weak D call: TRBD1 (5 bases). This receptor was identified in a middle-aged woman with rheumatoid arthritis. Sequences were obtained from CD8+ T cells sorted from blood. CDR3 sequence reads: CASSEYRQGGNTIYF. CDR3 nucleotide sequence: TGTGCCAGCAGTGAATACCGGCAGGGCGGAAACACCATATATTTT.